This record covers a single T cell receptor beta chain. Its antigen is undetermined. Using immunoSEQ multiplex PCR, the repertoire was profiled, and TCRdb retains in-frame clones only, with some absent. In the table there are 150,000 or so clones, over 80% of which are singletons. Researchers grouped second doses given at about 4 or about 12 weeks into one pool. The data are from a study of T cell responses to AZD1222 COVID-19 vaccine. Study-level points and caveats: Donors skewed white British and female; clonal diversity was possibly underestimated. Rises in breadth and depth of Spike-specific TCRs came after two AZD1222 doses.

This CDR3 has 11 amino acids. Per germline, CDR1 GTSNPN and CDR2 SVGIG (reference sequence). Trimming shortened V by 1 base and J by 13 bases, and 11 bases separated the two germline ends. The chain couples TRBV30 to TRBJ2-1, with TRBD2 as a possible D gene (5 bases). The sequencing here drew on peripheral blood, taken 28 days after the second AZD1222 dose. The clonotype originates from an adult who received the AZD1222 COVID-19 vaccine. CDR3 nucleotides: TGTGCCTGGAGTGGCCTAGCTATTCAGTTCTTC. Its protein product is CAWSGLAIQFF.